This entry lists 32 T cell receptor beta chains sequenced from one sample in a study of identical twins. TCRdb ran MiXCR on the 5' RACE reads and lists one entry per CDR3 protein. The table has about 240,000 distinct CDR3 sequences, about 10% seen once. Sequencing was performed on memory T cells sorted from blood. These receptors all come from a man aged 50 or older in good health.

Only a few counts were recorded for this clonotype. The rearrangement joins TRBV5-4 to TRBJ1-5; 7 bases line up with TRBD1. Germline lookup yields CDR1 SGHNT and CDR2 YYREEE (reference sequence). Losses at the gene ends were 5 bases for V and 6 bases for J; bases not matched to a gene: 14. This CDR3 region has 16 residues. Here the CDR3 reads CASRRTGDPDGQPQHF. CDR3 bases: TGTGCCAGCAGGCGTACAGGGGATCCCGATGGTCAGCCCCAGCATTTT.

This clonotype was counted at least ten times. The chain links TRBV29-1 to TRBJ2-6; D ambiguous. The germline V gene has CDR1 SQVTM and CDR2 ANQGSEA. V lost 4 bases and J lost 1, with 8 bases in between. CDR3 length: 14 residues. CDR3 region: CSVAPESGANVLTF. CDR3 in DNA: TGCAGCGTTGCCCCGGAATCTGGGGCCAACGTCCTGACTTTC.

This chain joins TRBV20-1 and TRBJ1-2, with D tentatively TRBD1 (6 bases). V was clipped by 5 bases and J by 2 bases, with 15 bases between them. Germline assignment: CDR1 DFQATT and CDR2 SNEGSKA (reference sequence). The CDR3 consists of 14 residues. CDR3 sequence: CSADRTSGNYGYTF. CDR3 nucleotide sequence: TGCAGTGCTGACAGGACCTCTGGAAACTATGGCTACACCTTC.

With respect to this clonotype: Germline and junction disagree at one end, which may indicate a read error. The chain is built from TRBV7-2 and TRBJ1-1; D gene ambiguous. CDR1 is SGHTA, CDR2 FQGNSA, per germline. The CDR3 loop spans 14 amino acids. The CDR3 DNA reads TGTGCCAGCAACTTATACCCGGATAGCACTGAAGCTTTCTTT. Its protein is CASNLYPDSTEAFF.

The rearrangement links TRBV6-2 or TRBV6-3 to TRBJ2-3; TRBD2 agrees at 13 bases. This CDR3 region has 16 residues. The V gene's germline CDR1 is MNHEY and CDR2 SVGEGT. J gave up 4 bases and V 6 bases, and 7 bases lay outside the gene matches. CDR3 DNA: TGTGCCAGCAGCATCGGACTAGCGGGAGCGGCAGATACGCAGTATTTT. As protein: CASSIGLAGAADTQYF.

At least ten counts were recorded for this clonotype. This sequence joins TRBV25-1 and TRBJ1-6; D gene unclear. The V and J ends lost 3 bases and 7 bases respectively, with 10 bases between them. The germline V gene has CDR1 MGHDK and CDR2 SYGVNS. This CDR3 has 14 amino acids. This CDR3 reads CASSDAGINSPLHF. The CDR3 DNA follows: TGTGCCAGCAGTGACGCTGGGATCAATTCACCCCTCCACTTT.

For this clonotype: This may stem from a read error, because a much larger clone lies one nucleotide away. CDR3 sequence: CSVEADSYEQHF. The CDR3, as DNA: TGCAGCGTTGAAGCTGACAGCTACGAGCAGCACTTC. The chain has TRBV29-1 and TRBJ2-7; D possibly corresponds to TRBD1 (5 bases). The CDR3 loop spans 12 amino acids. CDR1 SQVTM and CDR2 ANQGSEA come from the germline V gene.

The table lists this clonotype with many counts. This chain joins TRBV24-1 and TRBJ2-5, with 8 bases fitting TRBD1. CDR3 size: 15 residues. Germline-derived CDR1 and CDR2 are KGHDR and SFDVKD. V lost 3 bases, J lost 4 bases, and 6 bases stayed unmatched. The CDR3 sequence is CATSDIGQGRETQYF. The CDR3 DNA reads TGTGCCACCAGTGATATCGGACAGGGAAGAGAGACCCAGTACTTC.

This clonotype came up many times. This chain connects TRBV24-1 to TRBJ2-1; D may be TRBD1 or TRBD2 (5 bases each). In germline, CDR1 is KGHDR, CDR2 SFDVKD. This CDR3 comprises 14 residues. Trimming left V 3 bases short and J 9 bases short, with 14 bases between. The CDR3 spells CATSDPPLGGEQFF. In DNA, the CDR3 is TGTGCCACCAGTGATCCCCCGCTTGGGGGTGAGCAGTTCTTC.

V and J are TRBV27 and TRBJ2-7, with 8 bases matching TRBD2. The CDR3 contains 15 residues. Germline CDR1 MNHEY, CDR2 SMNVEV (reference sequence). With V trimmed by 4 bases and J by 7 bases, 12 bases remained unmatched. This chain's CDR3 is CASSSQRGRLYEQYF. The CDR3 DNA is TGTGCCAGCAGTTCCCAGCGGGGGAGACTCTATGAGCAGTACTTC.

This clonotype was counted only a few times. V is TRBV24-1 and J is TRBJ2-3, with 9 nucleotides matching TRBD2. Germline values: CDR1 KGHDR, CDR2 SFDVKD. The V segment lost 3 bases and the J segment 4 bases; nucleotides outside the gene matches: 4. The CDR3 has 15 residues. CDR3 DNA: TGTGCCACCAGTGATGCGGGGGGGCACCCAGATACGCAGTATTTT. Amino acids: CATSDAGGHPDTQYF.

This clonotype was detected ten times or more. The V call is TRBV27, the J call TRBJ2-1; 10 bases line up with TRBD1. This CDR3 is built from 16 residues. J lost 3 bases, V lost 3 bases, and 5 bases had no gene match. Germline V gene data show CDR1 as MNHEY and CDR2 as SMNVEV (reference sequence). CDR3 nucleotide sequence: TGTGCCAGCAGTTTCCGGGGACAGGGGAACTACAATGAGCAGTTCTTC. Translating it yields CASSFRGQGNYNEQFF.

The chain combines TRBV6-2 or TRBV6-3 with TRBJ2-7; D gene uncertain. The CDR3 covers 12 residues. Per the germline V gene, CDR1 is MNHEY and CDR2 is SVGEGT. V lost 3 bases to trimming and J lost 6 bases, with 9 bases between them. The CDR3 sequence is CASSYRPSEQYF. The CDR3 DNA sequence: TGTGCCAGCAGTTATCGGCCTTCCGAGCAGTACTTC.

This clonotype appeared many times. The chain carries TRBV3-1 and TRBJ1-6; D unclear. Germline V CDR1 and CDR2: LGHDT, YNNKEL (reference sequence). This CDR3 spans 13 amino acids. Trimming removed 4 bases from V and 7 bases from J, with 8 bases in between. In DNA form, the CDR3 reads TGTGCCAGCAGCCCGGGTCTCAATTCACCCCTCCACTTT. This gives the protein CASSPGLNSPLHF. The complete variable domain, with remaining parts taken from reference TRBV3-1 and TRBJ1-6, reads DTAVSQTPKYLVTQMGNDKSIKCEQNLGHDTMYWYKQDSKKFLKIMFSYNNKELIINETVPNRFSPKSPDKAHLNLHINSLELGDSAVYFCASSPGLNSPLHFGNGTRLTVT.

The CDR3 protein is CASSLDSLSGEKLFF. The CDR3 nucleotides read TGCGCCAGCAGCCTTGACAGCCTGAGTGGTGAAAAACTGTTTTTT. The chain employs TRBV5-1 and TRBJ1-4, with D perhaps TRBD1 (5 bases). Trimming took 4 bases from V and 7 from J, leaving 17 bases between them. Germline V CDR1 and CDR2: SGHRS, YFSETQ. The CDR3 consists of 15 residues.

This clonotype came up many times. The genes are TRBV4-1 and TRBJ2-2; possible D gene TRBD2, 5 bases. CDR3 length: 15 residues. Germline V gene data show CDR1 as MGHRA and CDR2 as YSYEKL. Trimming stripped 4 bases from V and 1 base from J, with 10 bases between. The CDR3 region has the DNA TGCGCCAGCAGCCTTAGCGTCCTGAACACCGGGGAGCTGTTTTTT. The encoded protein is CASSLSVLNTGELFF.

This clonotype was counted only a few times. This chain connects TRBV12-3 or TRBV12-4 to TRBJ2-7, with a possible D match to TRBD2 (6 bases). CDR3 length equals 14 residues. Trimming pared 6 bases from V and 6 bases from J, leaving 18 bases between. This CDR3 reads CASSLGGAIPEQYF. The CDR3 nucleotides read TGTGCCAGCAGCTTGGGCGGGGCCATACCCGAGCAGTACTTC.

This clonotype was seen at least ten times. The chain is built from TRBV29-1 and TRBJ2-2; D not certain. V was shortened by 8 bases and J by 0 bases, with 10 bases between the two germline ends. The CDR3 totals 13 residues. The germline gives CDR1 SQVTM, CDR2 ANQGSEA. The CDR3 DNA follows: TGCAGCTTCAGCGAATCGAACACCGGGGAGCTGTTTTTT. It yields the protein CSFSESNTGELFF.

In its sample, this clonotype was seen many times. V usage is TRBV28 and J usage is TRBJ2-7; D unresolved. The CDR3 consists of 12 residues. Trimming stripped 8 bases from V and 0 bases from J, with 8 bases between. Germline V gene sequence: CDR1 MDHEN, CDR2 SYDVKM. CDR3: CASSSGSYEQYF. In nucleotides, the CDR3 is TGTGCCAGCTCGAGTGGCTCCTACGAGCAGTACTTC.

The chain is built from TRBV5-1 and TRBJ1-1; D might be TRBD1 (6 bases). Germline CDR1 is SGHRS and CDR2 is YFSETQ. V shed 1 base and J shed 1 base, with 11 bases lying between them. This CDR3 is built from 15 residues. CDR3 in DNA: TGCGCCAGCAGCTTGCAACCGACAGGGAACACTGAAGCTTTCTTT. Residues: CASSLQPTGNTEAFF.

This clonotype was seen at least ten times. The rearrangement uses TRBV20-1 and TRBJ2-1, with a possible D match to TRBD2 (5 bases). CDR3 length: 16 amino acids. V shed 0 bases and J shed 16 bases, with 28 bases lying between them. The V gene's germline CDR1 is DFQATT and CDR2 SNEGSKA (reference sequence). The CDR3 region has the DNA TGCAGTGCTAGAGATCGGGGTACAGTCTCCTACAATGAGCGTTTCTTC. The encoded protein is CSARDRGTVSYNERFF.

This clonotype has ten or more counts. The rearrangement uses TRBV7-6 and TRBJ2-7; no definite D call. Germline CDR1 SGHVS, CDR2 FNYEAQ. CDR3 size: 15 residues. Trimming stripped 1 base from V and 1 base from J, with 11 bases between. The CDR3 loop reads CASSLEPGGSYEQYF. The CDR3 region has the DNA TGTGCCAGCAGCTTAGAGCCAGGTGGGTCCTACGAGCAGTACTTC.

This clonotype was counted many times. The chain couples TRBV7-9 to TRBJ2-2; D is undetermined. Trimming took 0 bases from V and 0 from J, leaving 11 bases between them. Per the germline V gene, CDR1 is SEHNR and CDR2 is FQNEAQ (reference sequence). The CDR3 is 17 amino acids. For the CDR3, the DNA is TGTGCCAGCAGCTTAGCGCCACATTGGTCGAACACCGGGGAGCTGTTTTTT. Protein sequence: CASSLAPHWSNTGELFF.

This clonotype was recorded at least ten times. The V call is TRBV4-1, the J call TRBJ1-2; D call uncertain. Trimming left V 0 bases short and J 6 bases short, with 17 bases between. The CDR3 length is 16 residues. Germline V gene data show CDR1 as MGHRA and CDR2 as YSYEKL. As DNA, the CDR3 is TGCGCCAGCAGCCAAGATCTTAATGTCGGTGGAAATGGCTACACCTTC. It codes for CASSQDLNVGGNGYTF.

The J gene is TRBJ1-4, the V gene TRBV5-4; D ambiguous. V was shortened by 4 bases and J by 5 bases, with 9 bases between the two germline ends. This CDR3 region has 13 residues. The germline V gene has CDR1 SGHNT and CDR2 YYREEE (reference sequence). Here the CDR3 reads CASSRGPNEKLFF. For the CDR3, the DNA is TGTGCCAGCAGCCGAGGGCCAAATGAAAAACTGTTTTTT.

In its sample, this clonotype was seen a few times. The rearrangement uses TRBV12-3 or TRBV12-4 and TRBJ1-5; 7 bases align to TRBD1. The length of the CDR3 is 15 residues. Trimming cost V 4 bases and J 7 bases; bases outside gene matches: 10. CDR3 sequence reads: CASSSRVQGGQPQHF. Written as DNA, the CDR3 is TGTGCCAGCAGTTCTCGGGTCCAGGGGGGCCAGCCCCAGCATTTT.

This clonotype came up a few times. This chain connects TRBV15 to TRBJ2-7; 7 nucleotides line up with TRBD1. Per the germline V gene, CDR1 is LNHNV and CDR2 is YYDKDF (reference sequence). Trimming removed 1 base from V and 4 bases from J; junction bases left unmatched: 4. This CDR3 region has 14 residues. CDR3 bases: TGTGCCACCAGCAGAGGGACAGGTGGGTACGAGCAGTACTTC. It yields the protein CATSRGTGGYEQYF.

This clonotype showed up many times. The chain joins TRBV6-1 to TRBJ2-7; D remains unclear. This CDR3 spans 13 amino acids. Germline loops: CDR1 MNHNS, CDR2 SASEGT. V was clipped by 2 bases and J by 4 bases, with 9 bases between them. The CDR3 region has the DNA TGTGCCAGCAGTGAACCCAAGGTGTACGAGCAGTACTTC. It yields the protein CASSEPKVYEQYF.

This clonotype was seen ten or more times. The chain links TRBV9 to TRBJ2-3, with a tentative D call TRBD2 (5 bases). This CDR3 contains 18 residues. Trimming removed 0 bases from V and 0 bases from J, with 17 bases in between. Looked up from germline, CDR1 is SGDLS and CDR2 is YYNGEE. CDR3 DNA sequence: TGTGCCAGCAGCGTAGCGGGCCATGGAGGTCGGAGCACAGATACGCAGTATTTT. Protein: CASSVAGHGGRSTDTQYF.

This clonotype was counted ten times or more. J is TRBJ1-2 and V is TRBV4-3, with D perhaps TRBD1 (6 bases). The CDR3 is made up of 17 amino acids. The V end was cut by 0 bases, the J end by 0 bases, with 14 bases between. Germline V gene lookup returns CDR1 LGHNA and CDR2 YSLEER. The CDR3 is CASSQDLSQGSNYGYTF. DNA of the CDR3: TGCGCCAGCAGCCAAGACCTAAGCCAGGGGTCTAACTATGGCTACACCTTC.

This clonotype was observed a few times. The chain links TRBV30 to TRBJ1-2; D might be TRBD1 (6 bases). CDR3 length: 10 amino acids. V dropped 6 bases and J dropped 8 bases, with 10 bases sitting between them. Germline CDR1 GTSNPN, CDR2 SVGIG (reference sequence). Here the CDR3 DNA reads TGTGCCTGCGGGACAACGGGCTACACCTTC. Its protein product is CACGTTGYTF.

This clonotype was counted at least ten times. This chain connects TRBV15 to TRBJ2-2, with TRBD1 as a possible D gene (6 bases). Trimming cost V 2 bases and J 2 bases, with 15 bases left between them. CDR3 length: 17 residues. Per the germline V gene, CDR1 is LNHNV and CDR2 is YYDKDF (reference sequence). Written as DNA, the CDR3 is TGTGCCACCAGCAGAAAAGGGCAGGGGCTAAACACCGGGGAGCTGTTTTTT. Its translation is CATSRKGQGLNTGELFF. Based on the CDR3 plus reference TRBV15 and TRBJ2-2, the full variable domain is DAMVIQNPRYQVTQFGKPVTLSCSQTLNHNVMYWYQQKSSQAPKLLFHYYDKDFNNEADTPDNFQSRRPNTSFCFLDIRSPGLGDTAMYLCATSRKGQGLNTGELFFGEGSRLTVL.